These 5 T cell receptor beta chains came from one sample sequenced in a study of blood T cell repertoires in COVID-19. Produced via immunoSEQ multiplex PCR; TCRdb's table is partial and in-frame only. The table shows 350,000 to 450,000 clones, with around 89% occurring only once. The specimen sequenced was peripheral blood. The receptors stem from a man between 35 and 55 years old with acute or convalescent COVID-19.

V usage is TRBV4-2 and J usage is TRBJ2-7; 13 bases agree with TRBD2. This CDR3 comprises 15 residues. Germline trimming cut 3 bases from V and 3 bases from J; bases unmatched to any gene: 2. The germline CDR1 and CDR2 sequences are LGHNA and YNFKEQ. CDR3 DNA sequence: TGTGCCAGCAGCCACCGGACTAGCGGGAGCTACGAGCAGTACTTC. Its translation is CASSHRTSGSYEQYF.

Written as DNA, the CDR3 is TGTGCCAGCAGCCACAGGGTTGGGAATGAAAAACTGTTTTTT. Translated, it gives CASSHRVGNEKLFF. V is TRBV14 and J is TRBJ1-4, with D possibly TRBD1 on 5 matching bases. The CDR3 totals 14 residues. Trimming removed 3 bases at V and 5 bases at J, with 10 bases between. Germline lookup yields CDR1 SGHDN and CDR2 FVKESK.

The J gene is TRBJ2-7, the V gene TRBV9; D is unresolved. Germline V gene data show CDR1 as SGDLS and CDR2 as YYNGEE. The length of the CDR3 is 16 residues. V lost 0 bases and J 5 bases, leaving 18 bases between the germline ends. The CDR3 is CASSVVGRDKLDEQYF. CDR3 DNA: TGTGCCAGCAGCGTAGTAGGTAGAGACAAATTGGACGAGCAGTACTTC.

The chain links TRBV9 to TRBJ1-1, with 7 bases that match TRBD1. V lost 4 bases, J lost 4 bases, and 7 bases stayed unmatched. This CDR3 spans 14 amino acids. CDR1 and CDR2 from the germline V gene are SGDLS and YYNGEE. The chain's CDR3 is CASSPWDSSTEAFF. The DNA for the CDR3 is TGTGCCAGCAGCCCTTGGGACAGTAGCACTGAAGCTTTCTTT.

This sequence joins TRBV28 and TRBJ2-3; D might be TRBD2 (6 bases). This CDR3 spans 16 amino acids. Germline V CDR1 and CDR2: MDHEN, SYDVKM. The V gene lost 2 bases and the J gene lost 1 base, with 13 bases spanning the gap. CDR3 region: CASSLEGWGGTDTQYF. As DNA, the CDR3 is TGTGCCAGCAGTTTAGAGGGGTGGGGGGGCACAGATACGCAGTATTTT.